Listed here are 27 T cell receptor beta chains from one sample, sequenced in a study of shared clonotypes between healthy human individuals. The naive CD8 fraction comprised CD45RO-negative cells positively selected for CCR7 and excluded terminally differentiated effector memory CD45RA+ cells. Sequenced by immunoSEQ multiplex PCR; TCRdb stores in-frame clones only, minus some. The table includes approximately 2,200,000 clones, about 92% detected once. Sequenced: naive CD8+ T cells from PBMCs. Receptors were obtained from a young man in good health. Some clones in this sample may be carry-over from other donors' samples.

The chain couples TRBV6-4 to TRBJ2-3; 9 bases map to TRBD2. V dropped 3 bases and J dropped 1; count of bases not matched to a gene: 2. The V gene's germline CDR1 is MRHNA and CDR2 SNTAGT. The length of the CDR3 is 15 residues. CDR3 in amino acids: CASSEVAGGTDTQYF. In DNA, the CDR3 is TGTGCCAGCAGTGAGGTAGCGGGAGGCACAGATACGCAGTATTTT.

The chain employs TRBV11-3 and TRBJ1-1, with D possibly matching TRBD1 (6 bases). Germline assignment: CDR1 SGHNT and CDR2 YENEEA. The germline V and J ends were trimmed by 0 bases and 6 bases, with 14 bases remaining between them. CDR3 length: 15 amino acids. In DNA, the CDR3 is TGTGCCAGCAGCTTAGAGGGCACAGGGACGGCTGAAGCTTTCTTT. Residues: CASSLEGTGTAEAFF.

The rearrangement joins TRBV19 to TRBJ2-2; D unclear. Germline V gene sequence: CDR1 LNHDA, CDR2 SQIVND (reference sequence). This CDR3 is 14 amino acids long. Trimming cost V 6 bases and J 2 bases, with 10 bases left between them. CDR3 loop: CASRRTVNTGELFF. CDR3 sequence (DNA): TGTGCCAGTAGGCGTACCGTCAACACCGGGGAGCTGTTTTTT.

The chain recombines TRBV5-1 with TRBJ2-2; D is perhaps TRBD1 (5 bases). CDR1 is SGHRS, CDR2 YFSETQ, per germline. The CDR3 loop spans 15 amino acids. V lost 3 bases and J lost 2, with 11 bases in between. CDR3 region: CASSYTDSNTGELFF. The CDR3 nucleotides read TGCGCCAGCAGCTATACCGACAGCAACACCGGGGAGCTGTTTTTT.

The chain couples TRBV6-5 to TRBJ2-5, with 7 bases that match TRBD2. Trimming cost V 2 bases and J 3 bases; bases outside gene matches: 6. The CDR3 runs 15 residues. Germline values: CDR1 MNHEY, CDR2 SVGAGI. The CDR3 DNA reads TGTGCCAGCAGTTACGGGTTGGGGGGGGAAGAGACCCAGTACTTC. This translates into CASSYGLGGEETQYF.

To note about this clone: The identical CDR3 is also encoded by other nucleotide sequences in the sample. The V and J genes are TRBV27 and TRBJ1-5; D may be TRBD1 (5 bases). V dropped 3 bases and J dropped 5 bases, with 11 bases sitting between them. There are 14 residues in the CDR3. CDR1 and CDR2 (germline): MNHEY, SMNVEV (reference sequence). CDR3 residues: CASSFRQGYQPQHF. The CDR3 nucleotides read TGTGCCAGCAGTTTTCGCCAGGGTTATCAGCCCCAGCATTTT.

V usage is TRBV4-1 and J usage is TRBJ2-2, with 8 bases aligning to TRBD1. This CDR3 comprises 15 residues. Trimming took 4 bases from V and 4 from J; bases not matched to a gene: 5. The germline V gene encodes CDR1 MGHRA and CDR2 YSYEKL. The CDR3 loop reads CASSPGTGLTGELFF. Written as DNA, the CDR3 is TGCGCCAGCAGCCCCGGGACAGGACTCACCGGGGAGCTGTTTTTT.

This chain links TRBV27 with TRBJ2-3; D is unresolved. V gave up 3 bases and J gave up 8 bases, with 21 bases separating them. The germline V gene encodes CDR1 MNHEY and CDR2 SMNVEV (reference sequence). The CDR3 is 16 amino acids. The CDR3 loop reads CASSFSSGRSAGTQYF. In DNA form, the CDR3 reads TGTGCCAGCAGTTTTAGTTCCGGGCGGTCTGCAGGTACGCAGTATTTT.

This clone was recorded once. The chain is built from TRBV10-3 and TRBJ2-7, with a weak D call TRBD2 (6 bases). Germline CDR1 is ENHRY and CDR2 is SYGVKD. The germline V and J ends were trimmed by 2 bases and 5 bases, with 16 bases remaining between them. The CDR3 extends over 15 amino acids. The CDR3 region is CAISEPWREFDEQYF. Written as DNA, the CDR3 is TGTGCCATCAGTGAGCCCTGGAGGGAGTTCGACGAGCAGTACTTC.

Remarks on this clone: This may be a read error, as it is one base from a much larger clone. The same CDR3 also results from other DNA sequences found in this sample. The chain links TRBV27 to TRBJ1-1; D not resolved. In germline, CDR1 is MNHEY, CDR2 SMNVEV (reference sequence). V lost 0 bases and J 0 bases, leaving 2 bases between the germline ends. The CDR3 is 13 residues long. The CDR3 is CASSLSLNTEAFF. The CDR3 bases are TGTGCCAGCAGTTTATCGTTGAACACTGAAGCTTTCTTT.

This clone was counted a few times. Other DNA sequences in this sample translate to the same CDR3. The V call is TRBV27, the J call TRBJ1-1; D uncertain. The CDR3 runs to 13 residues. CDR1 MNHEY and CDR2 SMNVEV come from the germline V gene (reference sequence). V was shortened by 4 bases and J by 1 base, with 7 bases between the two germline ends. CDR3 sequence reads: CASSSSGNTEAFF. The CDR3 coding sequence is TGTGCCAGCAGTTCATCAGGGAACACTGAAGCTTTCTTT.

The V call is TRBV7-9, the J call TRBJ2-1; D perhaps matches TRBD2 (5 bases). This CDR3 comprises 15 residues. The V end lost 5 bases, the J end lost 8 bases, and 19 bases lay between the germline ends. CDR1 is SEHNR, CDR2 FQNEAQ, per germline (reference sequence). The DNA of the CDR3 is TGTGCCAGCAGCCCGGCCAGCGGAGAGGGCGATGAGCAGTTCTTC. Translating it yields CASSPASGEGDEQFF.

This chain links TRBV4-3 with TRBJ2-1; TRBD2 matches 7 bases. CDR1 and CDR2 (germline): LGHNA, YSLEER. This CDR3 has 16 residues. V trimming: 0 bases; J trimming: 6 bases; junction bases outside the gene matches: 8. CDR3 sequence: CASSQDSVGGPNEQFF. In DNA, the CDR3 is TGCGCCAGCAGCCAAGATTCAGTGGGAGGGCCCAATGAGCAGTTCTTC.

This clone was detected only once. The J gene is TRBJ2-6, the V gene TRBV5-8, with D hard to call. CDR1 and CDR2 from the germline V gene are SGHTS and YDEGEE. Trimming took 4 bases from V and 4 from J, leaving 18 bases between them. The CDR3 is 17 residues long. The CDR3: CASSIIFPVSGANVLTF. The CDR3 DNA reads TGTGCCAGCAGCATTATATTCCCCGTCTCGGGGGCCAACGTCCTGACTTTC.

The chain links TRBV5-6 to TRBJ2-7, with 8 positions matching TRBD1. The junction had 5 bases not matched to a gene; V was cut back by 3 bases and J by 3 bases. The CDR3 has 14 residues. The germline V gene has CDR1 SGHDT and CDR2 YYEEEE. CDR3 sequence (DNA): TGTGCCAGCAGCTGGACAGGGTACCTCTACGAGCAGTACTTC. Translation gives CASSWTGYLYEQYF. Looking up the rest from reference TRBV5-6 and TRBJ2-7 gives the full variable domain: DAGVTQSPTHLIKTRGQQVTLRCSPKSGHDTVSWYQQALGQGPQFIFQYYEEEERQRGNFPDRFSGHQFPNYSSELNVNALLLGDSALYLCASSWTGYLYEQYFGPGTRLTVT.

The chain has TRBV5-1 and TRBJ1-1; possible D gene TRBD1, 5 bases. The length of the CDR3 is 16 residues. Germline loops: CDR1 SGHRS, CDR2 YFSETQ. V lost 4 bases to trimming and J lost 0 bases, with 16 bases between them. Written as DNA, the CDR3 is TGCGCCAGCAGCGTGACATCGGTGGGGGTGAACACTGAAGCTTTCTTT. This gives the protein CASSVTSVGVNTEAFF.

V and J are TRBV9 and TRBJ2-5; 10 bases fit TRBD2. V lost 0 bases and J lost 5; bases outside the gene matches: 4. Germline V gives CDR1 SGDLS, CDR2 YYNGEE. The CDR3 length is 15 residues. CDR3 in amino acids: CASSVDSAGGETQYF. In DNA form, the CDR3 reads TGTGCCAGCAGCGTAGACTCAGCGGGAGGGGAGACCCAGTACTTC.

V is TRBV27 and J is TRBJ2-3; D is uncertain. V was cut by 9 bases and J by 0 bases, with 7 bases left in between. The CDR3 is made up of 12 amino acids. Germline V gene sequence: CDR1 MNHEY, CDR2 SMNVEV (reference sequence). As DNA, the CDR3 is TGTGCCAGTGGTATCAGCACAGATACGCAGTATTTT. Protein: CASGISTDTQYF.

The chain couples TRBV30 to TRBJ2-5; possibly TRBD1 for D (5 bases). CDR1 is GTSNPN and CDR2 is SVGIG in the germline V gene (reference sequence). The CDR3 covers 15 residues. V gave up 2 bases and J gave up 5 bases, with 18 bases separating them. The CDR3 DNA is TGTGCCTGGAGTCTGGGGCTTTTTACAAAGGAGACCCAGTACTTC. Translated, it gives CAWSLGLFTKETQYF.

The CDR3 loop reads CATSRALASGSHVGELFF. CDR3 DNA: TGTGCCACCAGCAGAGCACTGGCTAGCGGGAGTCACGTCGGGGAGCTGTTTTTT. This chain connects TRBV15 to TRBJ2-2, with 10 positions matching TRBD2. Germline loops: CDR1 LNHNV, CDR2 YYDKDF (reference sequence). J gave up 7 bases and V 1 base, and 12 bases lay outside the gene matches. The CDR3 is made up of 18 amino acids.

This rearrangement joins TRBV30 to TRBJ1-6, with D uncertain. V was shortened by 4 bases and J by 3 bases, with 13 bases between the two germline ends. The germline V gene encodes CDR1 GTSNPN and CDR2 SVGIG (reference sequence). This CDR3 contains 15 residues. Here the CDR3 reads CAWNPAGSYNSPLHF. CDR3 sequence (DNA): TGTGCCTGGAATCCAGCGGGCAGCTATAATTCACCCCTCCACTTT.

V and J are TRBV5-3 and TRBJ1-2, with D uncertain. TRBV5-3 is an ORF; its function is uncertain. The CDR3 extends over 12 amino acids. The ends were cut back, 2 bases at V and 7 bases at J, with 9 bases in the middle. The CDR3 DNA follows: TGTGCCAGAAGCTTCCCCATAGGTGGCTACACCTTC. This sequence encodes CARSFPIGGYTF.

The CDR3 sequence is CASSPKGEHTEAFF. CDR3 DNA sequence: TGCGCCAGCAGCCCGAAGGGGGAGCACACTGAAGCTTTCTTT. The V call is TRBV5-1, the J call TRBJ1-1, with a possible D match to TRBD1 (6 bases). The V end was cut by 4 bases, the J end by 3 bases, with 13 bases between. CDR3 length: 14 residues. The germline V gene encodes CDR1 SGHRS and CDR2 YFSETQ.

This chain joins TRBV5-8 and TRBJ2-7; 12 nucleotides match TRBD2. The CDR3 length is 14 residues. J lost 6 bases, V lost 4 bases, and 5 bases had no gene match. Germline V gene sequence: CDR1 SGHTS, CDR2 YDEGEE. The CDR3 DNA reads as TGTGCCAGCAGCGTGACTAGCGGGAGCGGCGAGCAGTACTTC. Amino acids: CASSVTSGSGEQYF.

J is TRBJ2-2 and V is TRBV7-2, with D possibly matching TRBD1 (5 bases). There are 15 residues in the CDR3. The ends were cut back, 1 base at V and 7 bases at J, with 13 bases in the middle. CDR1 and CDR2 from the germline V gene are SGHTA and FQGNSA. CDR3 amino acids: CASSLGFPRGGELFF. The CDR3 DNA reads TGTGCCAGCAGCTTAGGGTTTCCTAGGGGCGGGGAGCTGTTTTTT. The full variable domain, rest sourced from reference TRBV7-2 and TRBJ2-2, is GAGVSQSPSNKVTEKGKDVELRCDPISGHTALYWYRQSLGQGLEFLIYFQGNSAPDKSGLPSDRFSAERTGGSVSTLTIQRTQQEDSAVYLCASSLGFPRGGELFFGEGSRLTVL.

The CDR3 coding sequence is TGTGCCAGCAGCCAAGATGGCAGGGCTGGCGACGAGCAGTACTTC. It yields the protein CASSQDGRAGDEQYF. V and J are TRBV4-2 and TRBJ2-7, with D possibly matching TRBD1 (5 bases). Trimming took 0 bases from V and 5 from J, leaving 14 bases between them. Germline lookup yields CDR1 LGHNA and CDR2 YNFKEQ. The CDR3 has 15 amino acids.

This clone occurred once. The chain employs TRBV6-5 and TRBJ1-2; no reliable D call. Germline CDR1 is MNHEY and CDR2 is SVGAGI. The germline V and J ends were trimmed by 6 bases and 6 bases, with 8 bases remaining between them. The CDR3 runs 11 residues. The CDR3 is CASRSSDGYTF. Here the CDR3 DNA reads TGTGCCAGCAGGTCATCCGATGGCTACACCTTC.